These T cell receptor beta chains were read from a single sample in a study of CXCR3-negative and CXCR3-positive naive CD8 T cells. TCRdb reprocessed the 5' RACE reads and keeps a single row for each CDR3 protein, giving no DNA. This table lists 50,000 to 70,000 distinct CDR3 sequences. Sequencing was done on a sample of naive CXCR3+ CD8+ T cells from blood. Every receptor here comes from a human donor in good health. Some clones in this sample may be carry-over from other donors' samples. Both conserved end residues are part of each CDR3.

TRBJ2-7,TRBV20-1,CSARQGYEQYF
TRBJ1-1,TRBV27,CASSQDRGRGNTEAFF
TRBJ2-7,TRBV5-1,CASSLTGAHEQYF
TRBJ2-7,TRBV14,CASSYFGARYEQYF
TRBJ2-7,TRBV7-9,CASSATGNNEQYF
TRBJ1-1,TRBV28,CASSLSRHLNTEAFF
TRBJ1-5,TRBV19,CATERGGQGQPQHF
TRBJ2-7,TRBV11-2,CASSLDGGPPDEQYF
TRBJ2-7,TRBV7-9,CASSLEAGKNAYEQYF
TRBJ2-5,TRBV2,CASTYGTGINF
TRBJ1-5,TRBV15,CATSNSPLGNQPQHF
TRBJ2-7,TRBV12-3/TRBV12-4,CASSPDGLTYEQYF
TRBJ2-1,TRBV10-2,CASSETDFNEQFF
TRBJ2-5,TRBV28,CASRRDGSKTQYF
TRBJ2-2,TRBV27,CASSFDGGFPWELFF
TRBJ2-5,TRBV6-5,CVSSYSPGRTQYF
TRBJ2-1,TRBV5-1,CASSLARGTGSYNEQFF
TRBJ1-1,TRBV21-1,CASSKLEGLAIGNTEAFF
TRBJ2-7,TRBV5-1,CASSLVSGSPYERYF
TRBJ2-7,TRBV28,CASSHPGLAATNYEQYF
TRBJ2-7,TRBV28,CASRPDRGFYEQYF
TRBJ1-1,TRBV29-1,CSVPQRANTEAFF
TRBJ2-1,TRBV3-1,CASSRSGALEQFF
TRBJ2-1,TRBV28,CASSGSSYNEQFF
TRBJ1-1,TRBV5-1,CASSTGGAEAFF
TRBJ2-3,TRBV5-6,CASSPGAGGPNTDTQYF
TRBJ2-7,TRBV28,CASSLDSSSEQYF